This TCR beta chain emerged from a study of lymphopenia after photon versus proton radiotherapy. The data were produced by immunoSEQ multiplex PCR, yet TCRdb's version contains in-frame clones alone and is incomplete. The sample lists roughly 150,000 clones; around 85% were seen once. CDR3 length: 13 residues. Germline V gene sequence: CDR1 GTSNPN, CDR2 SVGIG (reference sequence). The J segment lost 1 base and the V segment lost 5 bases, leaving 4 bases of the junction unmatched. The V and J genes are TRBV30 and TRBJ2-5, with TRBD2 matching 7 bases. Sequences were derived from peripheral blood, sampled from a patient treated with photon-based radiotherapy. The sequence came from a man aged 50 to 59 with gastric cancer. Written as DNA, the CDR3 is TGTGCCTGGGCTAGCGGAGGCCAAGAGACCCAGTACTTC. Translating gives CAWASGGQETQYF.